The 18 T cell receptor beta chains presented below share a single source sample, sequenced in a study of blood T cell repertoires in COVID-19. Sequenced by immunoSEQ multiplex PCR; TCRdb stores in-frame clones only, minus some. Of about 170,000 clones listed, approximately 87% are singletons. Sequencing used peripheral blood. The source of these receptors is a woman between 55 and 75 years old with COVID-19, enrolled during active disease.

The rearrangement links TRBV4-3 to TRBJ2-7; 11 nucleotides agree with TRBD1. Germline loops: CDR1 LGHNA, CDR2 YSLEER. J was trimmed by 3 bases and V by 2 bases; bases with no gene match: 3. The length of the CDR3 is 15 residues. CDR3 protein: CASSQTGTGGYEQYF. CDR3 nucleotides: TGCGCCAGCAGCCAAACCGGGACAGGGGGCTACGAGCAGTACTTC.

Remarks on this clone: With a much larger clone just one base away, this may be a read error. The CDR3 loop reads CASSLTGSGNTIYF. CDR3 sequence (DNA): TGTGCCAGCAGCTTAACAGGGTCTGGAAACACCATATATTTT. V usage is TRBV5-5 and J usage is TRBJ1-3, with a tentative D call TRBD1 (6 bases). The CDR3 extends over 14 amino acids. Germline assignment: CDR1 SGHKS and CDR2 YYEKEE (reference sequence). V lost 2 bases and J lost 1, with 7 bases in between.

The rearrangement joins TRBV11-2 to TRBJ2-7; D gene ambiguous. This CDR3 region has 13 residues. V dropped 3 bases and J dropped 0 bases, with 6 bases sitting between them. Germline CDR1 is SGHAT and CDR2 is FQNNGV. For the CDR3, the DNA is TGTGCCAGCAGCTTGACACCCTCCTACGAGCAGTACTTC. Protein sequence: CASSLTPSYEQYF. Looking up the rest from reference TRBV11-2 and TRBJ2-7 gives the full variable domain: EAGVAQSPRYKIIEKRQSVAFWCNPISGHATLYWYQQILGQGPKLLIQFQNNGVVDDSQLPKDRFSAERLKGVDSTLKIQPAKLEDSAVYLCASSLTPSYEQYFGPGTRLTVT.

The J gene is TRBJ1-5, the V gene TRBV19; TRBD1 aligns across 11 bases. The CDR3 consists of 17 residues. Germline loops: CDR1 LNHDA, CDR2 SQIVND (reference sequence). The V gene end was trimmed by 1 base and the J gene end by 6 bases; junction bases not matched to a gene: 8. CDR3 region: CASSIAWTGGESQPQHF. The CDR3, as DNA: TGTGCCAGTAGTATAGCATGGACAGGGGGCGAGAGTCAGCCCCAGCATTTT.

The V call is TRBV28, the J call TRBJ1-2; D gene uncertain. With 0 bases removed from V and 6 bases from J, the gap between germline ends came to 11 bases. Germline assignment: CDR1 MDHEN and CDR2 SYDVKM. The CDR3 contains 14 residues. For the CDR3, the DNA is TGTGCCAGCAGTTTATGGGGGAGGTGGGATGGCTACACCTTC. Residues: CASSLWGRWDGYTF.

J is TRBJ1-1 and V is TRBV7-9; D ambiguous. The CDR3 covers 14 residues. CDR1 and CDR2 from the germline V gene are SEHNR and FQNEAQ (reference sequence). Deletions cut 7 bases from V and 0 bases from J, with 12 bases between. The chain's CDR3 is CASTSTSMNTEAFF. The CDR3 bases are TGTGCCAGCACCAGTACATCAATGAACACTGAAGCTTTCTTT.

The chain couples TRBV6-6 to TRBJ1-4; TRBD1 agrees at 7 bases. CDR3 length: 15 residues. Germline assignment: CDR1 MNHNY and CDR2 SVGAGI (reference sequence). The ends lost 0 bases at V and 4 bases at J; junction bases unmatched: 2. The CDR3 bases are TGTGCCAGCAGTTACTCGGCAGGGGGTAATGAAAAACTGTTTTTT. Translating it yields CASSYSAGGNEKLFF.

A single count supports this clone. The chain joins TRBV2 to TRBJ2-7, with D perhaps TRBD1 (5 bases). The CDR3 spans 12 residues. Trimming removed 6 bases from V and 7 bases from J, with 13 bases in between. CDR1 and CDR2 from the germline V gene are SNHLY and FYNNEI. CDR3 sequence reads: CASRPGKGEQYF. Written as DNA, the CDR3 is TGTGCCAGCAGGCCAGGGAAAGGAGAGCAGTACTTC.

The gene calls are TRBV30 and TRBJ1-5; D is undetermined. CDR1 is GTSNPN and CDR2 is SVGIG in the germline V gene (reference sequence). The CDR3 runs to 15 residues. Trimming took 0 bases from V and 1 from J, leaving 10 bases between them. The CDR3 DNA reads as TGTGCCTGGAGTGTACGGCAGGTGAGCAATCAGCCCCAGCATTTT. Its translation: CAWSVRQVSNQPQHF.

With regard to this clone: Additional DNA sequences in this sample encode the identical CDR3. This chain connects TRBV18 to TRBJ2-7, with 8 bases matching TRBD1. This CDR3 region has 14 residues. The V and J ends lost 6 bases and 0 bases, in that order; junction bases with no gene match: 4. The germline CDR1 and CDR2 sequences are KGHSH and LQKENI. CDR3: CASSRDRSSYEQYF. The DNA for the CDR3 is TGTGCCAGCTCGAGGGACAGGAGCTCCTACGAGCAGTACTTC.

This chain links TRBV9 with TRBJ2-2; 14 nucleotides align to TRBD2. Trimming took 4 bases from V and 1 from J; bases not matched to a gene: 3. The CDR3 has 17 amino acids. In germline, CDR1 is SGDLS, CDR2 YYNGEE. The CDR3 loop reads CASSPGLAGGNTGELFF. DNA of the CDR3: TGTGCCAGCAGCCCAGGACTAGCGGGAGGGAACACCGGGGAGCTGTTTTTT.

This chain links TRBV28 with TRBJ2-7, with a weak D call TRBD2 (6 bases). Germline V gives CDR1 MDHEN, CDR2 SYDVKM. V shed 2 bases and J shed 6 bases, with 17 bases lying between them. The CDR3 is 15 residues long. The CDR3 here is CASSLTLLEGFEQYF. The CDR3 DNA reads TGTGCCAGCAGTTTAACCCTACTGGAGGGTTTCGAGCAGTACTTC. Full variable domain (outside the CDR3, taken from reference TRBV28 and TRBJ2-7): DVKVTQSSRYLVKRTGEKVFLECVQDMDHENMFWYRQDPGLGLRLIYFSYDVKMKEKGDIPEGYSVSREKKERFSLILESASTNQTSMYLCASSLTLLEGFEQYFGPGTRLTVT.

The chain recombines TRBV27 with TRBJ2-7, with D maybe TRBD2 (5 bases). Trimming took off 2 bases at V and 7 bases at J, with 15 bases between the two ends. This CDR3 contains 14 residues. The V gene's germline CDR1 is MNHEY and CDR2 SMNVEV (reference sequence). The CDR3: CASSLNGRAGEQYF. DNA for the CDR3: TGTGCCAGCAGTTTAAACGGGCGGGCGGGTGAGCAGTACTTC.

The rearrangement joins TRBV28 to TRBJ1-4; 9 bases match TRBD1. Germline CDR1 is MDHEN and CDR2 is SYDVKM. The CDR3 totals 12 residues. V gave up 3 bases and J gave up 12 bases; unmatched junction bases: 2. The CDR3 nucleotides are TGTGCCAGCAGTTTCCGGGACAGGGAACTGTTTTTT. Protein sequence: CASSFRDRELFF.

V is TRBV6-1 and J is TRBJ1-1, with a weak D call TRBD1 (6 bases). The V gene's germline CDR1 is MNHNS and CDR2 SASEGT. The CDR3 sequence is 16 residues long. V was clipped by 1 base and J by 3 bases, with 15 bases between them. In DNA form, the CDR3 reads TGTGCCAGCAGTGAAGAGTCGCCAGGGGACGACACTGAAGCTTTCTTT. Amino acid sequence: CASSEESPGDDTEAFF.

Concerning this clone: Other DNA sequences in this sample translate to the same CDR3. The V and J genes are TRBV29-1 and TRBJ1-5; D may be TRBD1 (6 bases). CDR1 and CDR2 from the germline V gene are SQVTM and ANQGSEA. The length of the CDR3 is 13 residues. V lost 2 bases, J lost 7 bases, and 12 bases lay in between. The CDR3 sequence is CSVELGGNQPQHF. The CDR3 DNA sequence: TGCAGCGTTGAATTAGGGGGTAACCAGCCCCAGCATTTT. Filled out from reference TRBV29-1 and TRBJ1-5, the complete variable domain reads SAVISQKPSRDICQRGTSLTIQCQVDSQVTMMFWYRQQPGQSLTLIATANQGSEATYESGFVIDKFPISRPNLTFSTLTVSNMSPEDSSIYLCSVELGGNQPQHFGDGTRLSIL.

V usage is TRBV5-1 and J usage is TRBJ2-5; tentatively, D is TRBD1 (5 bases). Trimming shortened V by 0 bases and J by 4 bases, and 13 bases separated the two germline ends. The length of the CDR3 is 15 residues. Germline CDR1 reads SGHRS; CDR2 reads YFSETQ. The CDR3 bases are TGCGCCAGCAGCTTGGTATCAGGGAATGGAGAGACCCAGTACTTC. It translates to CASSLVSGNGETQYF. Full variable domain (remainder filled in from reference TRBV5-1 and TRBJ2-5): KAGVTQTPRYLIKTRGQQVTLSCSPISGHRSVSWYQQTPGQGLQFLFEYFSETQRNKGNFPGRFSGRQFSNSRSEMNVSTLELGDSALYLCASSLVSGNGETQYFGPGTRLLVL.

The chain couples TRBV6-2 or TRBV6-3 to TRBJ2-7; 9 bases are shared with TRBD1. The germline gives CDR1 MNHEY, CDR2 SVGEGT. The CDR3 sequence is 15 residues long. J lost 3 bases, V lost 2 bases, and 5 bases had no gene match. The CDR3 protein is CASSYRQGGLYEQYF. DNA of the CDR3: TGTGCCAGCAGTTACCGACAGGGGGGCCTCTACGAGCAGTACTTC.